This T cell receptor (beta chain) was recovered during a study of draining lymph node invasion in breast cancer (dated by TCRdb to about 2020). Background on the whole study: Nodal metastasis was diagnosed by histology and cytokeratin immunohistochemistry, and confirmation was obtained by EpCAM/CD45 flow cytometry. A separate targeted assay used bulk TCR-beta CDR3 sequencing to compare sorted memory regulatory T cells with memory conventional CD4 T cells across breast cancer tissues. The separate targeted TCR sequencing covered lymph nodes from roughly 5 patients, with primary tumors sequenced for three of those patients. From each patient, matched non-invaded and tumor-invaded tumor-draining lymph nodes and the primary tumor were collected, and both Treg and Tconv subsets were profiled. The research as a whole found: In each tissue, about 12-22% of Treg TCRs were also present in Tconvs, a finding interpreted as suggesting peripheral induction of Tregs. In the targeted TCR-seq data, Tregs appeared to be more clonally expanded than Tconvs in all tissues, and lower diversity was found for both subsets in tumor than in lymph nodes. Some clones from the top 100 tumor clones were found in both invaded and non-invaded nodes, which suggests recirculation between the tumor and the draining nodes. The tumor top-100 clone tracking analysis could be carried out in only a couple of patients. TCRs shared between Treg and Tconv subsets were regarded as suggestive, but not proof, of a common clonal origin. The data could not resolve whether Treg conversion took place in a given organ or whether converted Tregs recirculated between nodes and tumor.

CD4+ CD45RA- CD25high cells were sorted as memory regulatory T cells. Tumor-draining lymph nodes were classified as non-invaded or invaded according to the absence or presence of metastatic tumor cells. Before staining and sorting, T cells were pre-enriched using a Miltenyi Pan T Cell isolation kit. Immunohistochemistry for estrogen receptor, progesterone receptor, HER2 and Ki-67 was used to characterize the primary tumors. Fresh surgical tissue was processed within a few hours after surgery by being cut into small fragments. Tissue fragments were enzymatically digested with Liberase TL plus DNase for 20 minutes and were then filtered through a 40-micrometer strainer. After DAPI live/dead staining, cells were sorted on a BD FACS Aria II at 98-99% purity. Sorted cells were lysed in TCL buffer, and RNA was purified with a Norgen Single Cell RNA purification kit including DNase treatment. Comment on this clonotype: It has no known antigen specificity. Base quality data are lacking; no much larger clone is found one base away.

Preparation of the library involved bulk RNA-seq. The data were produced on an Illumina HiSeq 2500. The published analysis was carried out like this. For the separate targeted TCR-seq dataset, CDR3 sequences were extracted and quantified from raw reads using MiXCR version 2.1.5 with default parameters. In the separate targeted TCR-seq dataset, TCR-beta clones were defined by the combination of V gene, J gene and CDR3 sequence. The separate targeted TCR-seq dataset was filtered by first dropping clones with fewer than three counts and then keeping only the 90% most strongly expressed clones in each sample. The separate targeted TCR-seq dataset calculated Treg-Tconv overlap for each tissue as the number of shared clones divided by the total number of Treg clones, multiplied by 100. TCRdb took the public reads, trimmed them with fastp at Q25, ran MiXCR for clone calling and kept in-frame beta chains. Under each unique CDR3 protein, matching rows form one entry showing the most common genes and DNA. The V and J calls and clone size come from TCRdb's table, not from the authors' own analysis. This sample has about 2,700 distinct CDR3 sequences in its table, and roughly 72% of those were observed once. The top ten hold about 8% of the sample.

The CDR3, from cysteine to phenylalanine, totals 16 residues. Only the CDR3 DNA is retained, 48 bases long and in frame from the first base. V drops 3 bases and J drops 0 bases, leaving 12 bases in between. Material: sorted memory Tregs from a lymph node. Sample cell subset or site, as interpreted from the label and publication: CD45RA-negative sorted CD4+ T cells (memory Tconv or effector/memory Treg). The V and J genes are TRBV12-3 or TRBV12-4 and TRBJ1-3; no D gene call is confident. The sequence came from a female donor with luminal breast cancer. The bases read TGTGCCAGCAGTTTTCAGGCCGGGAGCTCTGGAAACACCATATATTTT. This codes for CASSFQAGSSGNTIYF.